This note documents a single T cell receptor beta chain sequence. This sample was included in a study of cytomegalovirus exposure and HLA in healthy donors. Per germline, CDR1 SGHTA and CDR2 FQGNSA. This CDR3 is 14 amino acids long. Trimming took off 2 bases at V and 2 bases at J, with 10 bases between the two ends. PCR primers comprised 60 Vbeta and 13 Jbeta primers. Sequenced by immunoSEQ multiplex PCR; TCRdb stores in-frame clones only, minus some. The sample lists around 100,000 clones, 74% seen once, with around 3.9% in the top ten. The receptor was derived from a woman aged 40 to 55 in good health and CMV-seropositive. Sequenced sample: PBMCs. The V call is TRBV7-2, the J call TRBJ2-7; D possibly corresponds to TRBD1 (6 bases). The CDR3 DNA sequence: TGTGCCAGCAGCTTAACAGGGACCCCCTACGAGCAGTACTTC. Translated: CASSLTGTPYEQYF.